Listed below are T cell receptor beta chains from one sample, sequenced in a study of T cell repertoires in cytomegalovirus infection. Each CDR3 protein gets one entry after TCRdb re-called the reads with MiXCR. Of 740,000 or so distinct CDR3 sequences in the sample, approximately 34% were seen once. Sequenced input: PBMCs. The origin of the receptors is a human donor in good health (CMV status not recorded). Some clones in this sample may be carry-over from other donors' samples. Each CDR3 is given with its conserved first and last residue.

>TRBV10-3|TRBJ2-1
CAISDRSSPHNEQFF
>TRBV6-2/TRBV6-3|TRBJ2-7
CASSYWASGRPTYEQYF
>TRBV20-1|TRBJ1-2
CSARDWYGYTF
>TRBV7-9|TRBJ1-4
CASSSAGFGDDEKLFF
>TRBV7-2|TRBJ2-5
CASSLGISQYF
>TRBV6-6|TRBJ2-1
CASSYQGGQTTISGIRFTEQFF
>TRBV28|TRBJ2-2
CASSFEGYTGELFF
>TRBV2|TRBJ1-2
CASSEGPPTIYGYTF
>TRBV7-2|TRBJ1-1
CASSSPGVTEAFF
>TRBV4-1|TRBJ2-3
CASRVGTSGDGNTQYF
>TRBV28|TRBJ2-2
CASSSKGGAGELFF
>TRBV7-2|TRBJ2-3
CASSLRASGGRGSDTQYF
>TRBV4-2|TRBJ2-2
CASSQVLGTDSTGELFF
>TRBV27|TRBJ1-1
CASNVAGVWTEAFF
>TRBV5-1|TRBJ2-3
CASFSGSQPSTDTQYF
>TRBV27|TRBJ2-7
CASSTSTLTSYEQYF
>TRBV2|TRBJ2-1
CASKGTGVGPYNEQFF
>TRBV28|TRBJ2-7
CASSFATNVRPAYEQYF
>TRBV28|TRBJ1-2
CASSKRTSGGYTF
>TRBV5-1|TRBJ2-1
CASRDGLAGNNEQFF
>TRBV20-1|TRBJ1-1
CSARIIYGRDTEAFF
>TRBV7-9|TRBJ1-2
CASSSGAENYGYTF
>TRBV18|TRBJ1-4
CASSPWAGSNEKLFF
>TRBV10-3|TRBJ1-6
CAIHRDSNSPLHF
>TRBV12-3/TRBV12-4|TRBJ1-1
CASSSPNRNTEAFF
>TRBV10-3|TRBJ2-7
CAIRPPGGRDEQYF
>TRBV12-3/TRBV12-4|TRBJ1-5
CASSSSRTDSNQPQHF
>TRBV28|TRBJ2-1
CASSSRTGTWGVEQFF
>TRBV7-2|TRBJ2-1
CASSLGQGAPGQFF
>TRBV6-6|TRBJ1-1
CASSSSGMNTEAFF
>TRBV11-3|TRBJ2-1
CASSFSGQGNSNEQFF
>TRBV12-3/TRBV12-4|TRBJ2-4
CASSFVGAKNIQYF
>TRBV7-2|TRBJ2-7
CASSSDLGAYEQYF
>TRBV19|TRBJ1-2
CASSPPGQGSNYGYTF
>TRBV4-1|TRBJ1-3
CASSPQTASSGNTIYF
>TRBV28|TRBJ1-4
CASSGHGKREKLFF
>TRBV2|TRBJ2-6
CASRDRTGPLFGANVLTF
>TRBV7-9|TRBJ2-7
CASSSQWDRGSYEQYF
>TRBV7-2|TRBJ2-7
CASRPDRAGSYEQYF
>TRBV4-3|TRBJ1-2
CASSQDSTGWNYGYTF
>TRBV5-1|TRBJ1-1
CASSSQQGLTEAFF
>TRBV7-6|TRBJ1-6
CASSLLQTRTSPLHF
>TRBV5-4|TRBJ2-1
CASSLISNEQFF
>TRBV12-3/TRBV12-4|TRBJ1-2
CASSAFRVGDGYTF
>TRBV7-9|TRBJ1-1
CASSAWSHRGTEAFF
>TRBV10-3|TRBJ2-7
CAISEIWVRNYEQYF
>TRBV6-5|TRBJ2-2
CASSYTNTGELFF
>TRBV27|TRBJ1-2
CASSLRTGASYGYTF
>TRBV28|TRBJ2-7
CASRRLAGGPVEQYF
>TRBV19|TRBJ2-5
CASQDRGQETQYF